The next 16 T cell receptor beta chains were all read from a single sample in a study of OX40 agonist ivuxolimab in advanced cancers. Produced via immunoSEQ multiplex PCR; TCRdb's table is partial and in-frame only. The table lists 55,000 to 80,000 clones, about 88% of them singletons, with more than 10% in the top ten. The sequenced sample was CD4+ or CD8+ T cells sorted from blood, obtained in a trial of the OX40 agonist ivuxolimab. The origin of the receptors is an adult with an advanced solid tumor such as melanoma, head and neck, liver or kidney cancer.

J is TRBJ1-1 and V is TRBV27; D ambiguous. Trimming removed 3 bases from V and 8 bases from J, with 10 bases in between. The CDR3 extends over 12 amino acids. Germline values: CDR1 MNHEY, CDR2 SMNVEV (reference sequence). CDR3 residues: CASSFSGKEAFF. DNA of the CDR3: TGTGCCAGCAGTTTCTCGGGGAAAGAAGCTTTCTTT.

This chain uses TRBV19 with TRBJ1-5; D unresolved. V lost 5 bases, J lost 0 bases, and 11 bases lay in between. Germline-derived CDR1 and CDR2 are LNHDA and SQIVND (reference sequence). The CDR3 totals 15 residues. CDR3 amino acids: CASSWDQYSNQPQHF. CDR3 bases: TGTGCCAGTAGTTGGGATCAGTATAGCAATCAGCCCCAGCATTTT.

The chain links TRBV27 to TRBJ2-7; no firm D call. In germline, CDR1 is MNHEY, CDR2 SMNVEV (reference sequence). The CDR3 totals 13 residues. V was shortened by 6 bases and J by 5 bases, with 14 bases between the two germline ends. CDR3 loop: CASSHGPRNEQYF. The DNA for the CDR3 is TGTGCCAGCAGCCACGGTCCTAGAAACGAGCAGTACTTC.

The CDR3 DNA reads TGTGCCAGTTCCGCCTTCAGCTCCTACAATGAGCAGTTCTTC. Protein product: CASSAFSSYNEQFF. V gene TRBV19 combines with J gene TRBJ2-1; the D is unclear. Germline V gene lookup returns CDR1 LNHDA and CDR2 SQIVND (reference sequence). V was trimmed by 8 bases and J by 0 bases, leaving 11 bases between them. The CDR3 totals 14 residues.

This chain uses TRBV9 with TRBJ2-7; 10 positions agree with TRBD1. The CDR3 extends over 14 amino acids. Germline assignment: CDR1 SGDLS and CDR2 YYNGEE. V lost 5 bases, J lost 2 bases, and 4 bases stayed unmatched. CDR3 nucleotide sequence: TGTGCCAGCAGTGGGGGACAGGGGACCTACGAGCAGTACTTC. It codes for CASSGGQGTYEQYF.

The V call is TRBV9, the J call TRBJ1-4; TRBD1 matches 7 bases. This CDR3 contains 16 residues. V dropped 0 bases and J dropped 5; count of bases not matched to a gene: 7. Germline CDR1 SGDLS, CDR2 YYNGEE. The DNA of the CDR3 is TGTGCCAGCAGCGTAGTGGCGGGACAGAAGAATGAAAAACTGTTTTTT. This sequence encodes CASSVVAGQKNEKLFF.

The chain couples TRBV11-2 to TRBJ1-5; no firm D call. Germline-derived CDR1 and CDR2 are SGHAT and FQNNGV. The CDR3 is 13 residues long. V was trimmed by 5 bases and J by 3 bases, leaving 8 bases between them. Here the CDR3 DNA reads TGTGCCAGCAGCCCGTTCCCCAATCAGCCCCAGCATTTT. It translates to CASSPFPNQPQHF. The variable domain in full, completed from reference TRBV11-2 and TRBJ1-5, reads EAGVAQSPRYKIIEKRQSVAFWCNPISGHATLYWYQQILGQGPKLLIQFQNNGVVDDSQLPKDRFSAERLKGVDSTLKIQPAKLEDSAVYLCASSPFPNQPQHFGDGTRLSIL.

This sequence joins TRBV10-3 and TRBJ1-2, with no clear D. V dropped 2 bases and J dropped 11 bases, with 15 bases sitting between them. Germline values: CDR1 ENHRY, CDR2 SYGVKD. CDR3 size: 13 residues. DNA of the CDR3: TGTGCCATCAGTGAGGGTACCCCGCGGTCTTACACCTTC. Its translation is CAISEGTPRSYTF.

The chain couples TRBV5-1 to TRBJ2-7; D remains unclear. This CDR3 has 14 residues. V was pared by 2 bases and J by 2 bases, with 11 bases between. Per germline, CDR1 SGHRS and CDR2 YFSETQ. The CDR3 DNA follows: TGCGCCAGCAGCTTTTCCCACGGTACCTACGAGCAGTACTTC. Translated, it gives CASSFSHGTYEQYF.

This clone was seen only once. V and J are TRBV27 and TRBJ2-5; TRBD2 agrees at 10 bases. CDR3 length: 16 amino acids. Germline assignment: CDR1 MNHEY and CDR2 SMNVEV (reference sequence). V shed 1 base, J shed 4 bases, and the junction held 6 bases outside the gene matches. CDR3: CASSLYSGGAGETQYF. CDR3 DNA: TGTGCCAGCAGTTTATACAGCGGGGGGGCAGGAGAGACCCAGTACTTC.

This chain uses TRBV5-5 with TRBJ1-2; D might be TRBD1 (6 bases). The CDR3 extends over 15 amino acids. CDR1 is SGHKS, CDR2 YYEKEE, per germline (reference sequence). Trimming cost V 1 base and J 2 bases, with 12 bases left between them. The CDR3 DNA is TGTGCCAGCAGCTTGCCCAGGGGATACAACTATGGCTACACCTTC. It is translated as CASSLPRGYNYGYTF.

The chain links TRBV28 to TRBJ2-7, with 11 bases aligning to TRBD1. Germline CDR1 reads MDHEN; CDR2 reads SYDVKM. V gave up 3 bases and J gave up 4 bases; unmatched junction bases: 5. The CDR3 spans 15 residues. CDR3 sequence: CASSFRDRGGYEQYF. The CDR3 DNA sequence: TGTGCCAGCAGTTTTAGGGACAGGGGGGGTTACGAGCAGTACTTC.

V is TRBV9 and J is TRBJ2-1; D gene unclear. The CDR3 consists of 18 residues. Trimming cost V 0 bases and J 5 bases, with 21 bases left between them. CDR1 SGDLS and CDR2 YYNGEE come from the germline V gene. DNA of the CDR3: TGTGCCAGCAGCGTAGGGGGATCGGTACGACTGGGCAACAATGAGCAGTTCTTC. Translated, it gives CASSVGGSVRLGNNEQFF.

The chain combines TRBV19 with TRBJ2-1; D is unresolved. Germline-derived CDR1 and CDR2 are LNHDA and SQIVND (reference sequence). The CDR3 is 11 amino acids. V lost 3 bases to trimming and J lost 10 bases, with 7 bases between them. DNA for the CDR3: TGTGCCAGTAGTATTTCTTGGGAGCAGTTCTTC. Translating it yields CASSISWEQFF.

The chain employs TRBV6-1 and TRBJ2-2; 7 nucleotides line up with TRBD1. The V and J ends lost 11 bases and 5 bases, in that order; junction bases with no gene match: 8. Germline V gene sequence: CDR1 MNHNS, CDR2 SASEGT. The CDR3 loop spans 13 amino acids. In DNA form, the CDR3 reads TGTGCCGGCGACAGGGTTGAAACCGGGGAGCTGTTTTTT. It yields the protein CAGDRVETGELFF.

The chain has TRBV11-3 and TRBJ2-2, with D maybe TRBD2 (6 bases). Germline CDR1 reads SGHNT; CDR2 reads YENEEA. V lost 4 bases to trimming and J lost 5 bases, with 14 bases between them. The CDR3 has 15 residues. This CDR3 reads CASSSRESLTGELFF. The CDR3 nucleotides are TGTGCCAGCAGCTCTCGGGAGTCCCTAACCGGGGAGCTGTTTTTT.